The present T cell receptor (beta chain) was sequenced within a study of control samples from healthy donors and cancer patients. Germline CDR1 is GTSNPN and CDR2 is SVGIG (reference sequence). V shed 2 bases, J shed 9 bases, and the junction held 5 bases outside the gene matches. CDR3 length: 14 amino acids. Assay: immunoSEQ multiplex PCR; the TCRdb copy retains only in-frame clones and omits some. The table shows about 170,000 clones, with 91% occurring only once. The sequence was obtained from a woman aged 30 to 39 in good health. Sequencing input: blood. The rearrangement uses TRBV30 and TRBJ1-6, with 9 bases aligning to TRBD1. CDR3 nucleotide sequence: TGTGCCTGGAGTCCGGGACAGGGTTCTTCACCCCTCCACTTT. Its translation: CAWSPGQGSSPLHF.